This entry features one T cell receptor beta chain sequence. Per the study methods: Nucleated cell counts were estimated from reference gene primer amplification. Measured with immunoSEQ multiplex PCR; TCRdb has only the in-frame clones, and not every one. That table is the source of V, J and clone size, and D and trimming were worked out from the DNA. Among roughly 250,000 clones listed, around four fifths were seen once. The sample originates from a study of blood T cell repertoires in COVID-19. Study details: Acute-phase and convalescent COVID-19 samples originated in the United States, Italy and Spain. T cells, B-cell-depleted T cells, or PBMCs provided the cDNA or gDNA that served as material.

V shed 2 bases and J 2 bases; nucleotides not matched to a gene: 5. The V gene's germline CDR1 is MDHEN and CDR2 SYDVKM. The CDR3 is made up of 16 amino acids. The source material was peripheral blood. The rearrangement links TRBV28 to TRBJ1-5, with TRBD1 matching over 8 bases. This TCR was recovered from a woman in her sixties or seventies with acute or convalescent COVID-19. The CDR3 reads CASSLPGGVGNQPQHF. In DNA, the CDR3 is TGTGCCAGCAGTTTACCAGGGGGCGTTGGCAATCAGCCCCAGCATTTT.